The 15 T cell receptor beta chains presented below share a single source sample, sequenced in a study of control samples from healthy donors and cancer patients. Using immunoSEQ multiplex PCR, the repertoire was profiled, and TCRdb retains in-frame clones only, with some absent. The repertoire includes approximately 83,000 clones, 80% to 95% of them detected once, and about 1.5% sits in the top ten. The sequencing input was blood. Receptor source: a woman in her 30s in good health.

The rearrangement links TRBV14 to TRBJ2-2, with no clear D. Trimming took off 6 bases at V and 1 base at J, with 9 bases between the two ends. Per the germline V gene, CDR1 is SGHDN and CDR2 is FVKESK. There are 14 residues in the CDR3. In DNA, the CDR3 is TGTGCCAGCAGTCCGACACGGAACACCGGGGAGCTGTTTTTT. This translates into CASSPTRNTGELFF.

The count of this clone is one. The chain carries TRBV24-1 and TRBJ2-7; D unclear. Germline V gene data show CDR1 as KGHDR and CDR2 as SFDVKD. V shed 6 bases and J shed 1 base, with 12 bases lying between them. The CDR3 is 14 residues long. The CDR3 loop is CATSRRDGSYEQYF. The DNA for the CDR3 is TGTGCCACCAGTCGTCGCGACGGATCCTACGAGCAGTACTTC.

This sequence joins TRBV5-1 and TRBJ2-7; 8 bases map to TRBD1. The CDR3 loop spans 15 amino acids. CDR1 SGHRS and CDR2 YFSETQ come from the germline V gene. V gave up 4 bases and J gave up 2 bases; unmatched junction bases: 8. DNA for the CDR3: TGCGCCAGCAGCCGCCGACAGGGGTTGACCTACGAGCAGTACTTC. Translated: CASSRRQGLTYEQYF.

In nucleotides, the CDR3 is TGTGCCAGCAGTTACATTGGGGGCAATCAGCCCCAGCATTTT. It is translated as CASSYIGGNQPQHF. The chain joins TRBV6-2 or TRBV6-3 to TRBJ1-5, with D unclear. CDR3 length equals 14 residues. The V end lost 2 bases, the J end lost 2 bases, and 7 bases lay between the germline ends. Germline V gene lookup returns CDR1 MNHEY and CDR2 SVGEGT.

The chain couples TRBV6-4 to TRBJ2-3; 9 bases agree with TRBD2. CDR1 and CDR2 from the germline V gene are MRHNA and SNTAGT. The CDR3 loop spans 15 amino acids. V shed 2 bases and J 5 bases; nucleotides not matched to a gene: 5. The CDR3 sequence is CASSDGGGAVDTQYF. The CDR3 coding sequence is TGTGCCAGCAGTGACGGCGGGGGGGCCGTAGATACGCAGTATTTT.

The chain couples TRBV5-1 to TRBJ1-1; 8 nucleotides align to TRBD1. The length of the CDR3 is 17 residues. V lost 4 bases, J lost 4 bases, and 15 bases stayed unmatched. Germline-derived CDR1 and CDR2 are SGHRS and YFSETQ. CDR3 nucleotide sequence: TGCGCCAGCAGCCCCTCTTTATTTACAGGGGGTCGCACTGAAGCTTTCTTT. This codes for CASSPSLFTGGRTEAFF.

This clone was seen a single time. The rearrangement links TRBV6-5 to TRBJ2-7, with 11 bases aligning to TRBD1. CDR1 is MNHEY and CDR2 is SVGAGI in the germline V gene. The V and J ends lost 4 bases and 4 bases, in that order; junction bases with no gene match: 3. The CDR3 sequence is 14 residues long. CDR3 protein: CASSSGTGGYEQYF. For the CDR3, the DNA is TGTGCCAGCAGTTCCGGGACAGGGGGGTACGAGCAGTACTTC.

This rearrangement joins TRBV11-2 to TRBJ2-1; 12 nucleotides agree with TRBD2. The CDR3 length is 13 residues. Trimming at V came to 8 bases and at J to 6 bases, leaving 2 bases not matched to a gene. The germline gives CDR1 SGHAT, CDR2 FQNNGV. CDR3 protein: CASGLAGLNEQFF. The CDR3 DNA follows: TGTGCCAGCGGACTAGCGGGACTCAATGAGCAGTTCTTC.

The CDR3, as DNA: TGCGCCAGCAGCCAAGGACTAGCGGCCGCACTATACAATGAGCAGTTCTTC. Translation: CASSQGLAAALYNEQFF. This chain joins TRBV5-1 and TRBJ2-1, with 10 bases matching TRBD2. The germline V gene encodes CDR1 SGHRS and CDR2 YFSETQ. The CDR3 is made up of 17 amino acids. J gave up 4 bases and V 4 bases, and 11 bases lay outside the gene matches. The variable domain in full, completed from reference TRBV5-1 and TRBJ2-1, reads KAGVTQTPRYLIKTRGQQVTLSCSPISGHRSVSWYQQTPGQGLQFLFEYFSETQRNKGNFPGRFSGRQFSNSRSEMNVSTLELGDSALYLCASSQGLAAALYNEQFFGPGTRLTVL.

The chain is built from TRBV12-5 and TRBJ2-6, with 9 bases that match TRBD1. The V and J ends lost 1 base and 1 base, in that order; junction bases with no gene match: 5. This CDR3 contains 18 residues. Germline lookup yields CDR1 LGHNT and CDR2 FRNRAP. The CDR3 here is CASGLGGQGRSGANVLTF. The DNA of the CDR3 is TGTGCTAGTGGTTTGGGAGGACAGGGGAGATCTGGGGCCAACGTCCTGACTTTC. Looking up the rest from reference TRBV12-5 and TRBJ2-6 gives the full variable domain: DARVTQTPRHKVTEMGQEVTMRCQPILGHNTVFWYRQTMMQGLELLAYFRNRAPLDDSGMPKDRFSAEMPDATLATLKIQPSEPRDSAVYFCASGLGGQGRSGANVLTFGAGSRLTVL.

The gene calls are TRBV30 and TRBJ1-6; maybe TRBD1 (5 bases). V was cut by 4 bases and J by 8 bases, with 15 bases left in between. This CDR3 contains 14 residues. Germline lookup yields CDR1 GTSNPN and CDR2 SVGIG (reference sequence). Written as DNA, the CDR3 is TGTGCCTGGACCAGGAGGCAGGGAGATTCACCCCTCCACTTT. Protein product: CAWTRRQGDSPLHF.

The V call is TRBV3-1 (or the pseudogene TRBV3-2), the J call TRBJ1-1; 10 bases line up with TRBD1. There are 19 residues in the CDR3. Losses at the gene ends were 0 bases for V and 7 bases for J; bases not matched to a gene: 17. In germline, CDR1 is LGHDT, CDR2 YNNKEL (reference sequence). The CDR3 DNA reads as TGTGCCAGCAGCCAAGAAGTTTTTCGGACAGGGGGTATGAATATTGAAGCTTTCTTT. Its translation is CASSQEVFRTGGMNIEAFF.

The CDR3 loop is CASSAREGNTGELFF. CDR3 nucleotides: TGCGCCAGCAGCGCCCGGGAAGGTAACACCGGGGAGCTGTTTTTT. The rearrangement uses TRBV4-1 and TRBJ2-2; D may be TRBD2 (5 bases). With 5 bases removed from V and 2 bases from J, the gap between germline ends came to 12 bases. Germline CDR1 MGHRA, CDR2 YSYEKL. The CDR3 has 15 amino acids.

This chain links TRBV2 with TRBJ2-5; possibly TRBD1 for D (5 bases). Deletions cut 8 bases from V and 4 bases from J, with 17 bases between. The CDR3 length is 14 residues. Germline V gives CDR1 SNHLY, CDR2 FYNNEI. The CDR3, as DNA: TGTGCCAGCCTTACAGGTCCCTTACGAGAGACCCAGTACTTC. It is translated as CASLTGPLRETQYF.

This clone is labeled as medium-sized. The V gene is TRBV7-8, the J gene TRBJ2-1; 13 nucleotides line up with TRBD2. The ends lost 3 bases at V and 6 bases at J; junction bases unmatched: 2. The germline V gene has CDR1 SGHVS and CDR2 FQNEAQ. This CDR3 region has 15 residues. Here the CDR3 reads CASSFTSGRANEQFF. The CDR3 DNA reads as TGTGCCAGCAGCTTTACTAGCGGGAGGGCCAATGAGCAGTTCTTC.